This T cell receptor (beta chain) originates from a study of shared T cell receptors in the human thymus (dated by TCRdb to 2020 to 2022). Describing the broader study: The study investigated the way shared, self-reactive T-cell receptor alpha chains are produced in the human thymus.

The CDR3 holds 18 amino acids from the cysteine to the phenylalanine. The kept DNA is CDR3 alone, 54 bases in frame from the first base. Cut back by 1 base and 0 bases, the V and J ends lie 18 bases apart. From the germline V gene (reference sequence), CDR1 is LNHNV and CDR2 is YYDKDF. This clone was counted between two and nine times. It has no known antigen specificity. There are no base qualities to consult, and no much larger clone falls within one base. Library prep was done by the immunoSEQ multiplex PCR assay. The table comes from immuneACCESS by way of TCRdb, which keeps in-frame sequences with V and J called. Part of the clones is missing from these tables; in studies checked, under half for an unresolved V gene and the rest for unknown reasons. The sample records roughly 660,000 clones, around nine tenths of which are singletons. The ten largest clones represent around 0.01% of the sample.

The same specimen was also included in a second study, on human thymus T cells. That second report states: Immunologically healthy infants undergoing open corrective cardiac surgery for congenital heart defects in Finland were used as donors. Thymus tissue was obtained as surgical resects removed during corrective cardiac surgery. Both the thymic and the peripheral blood repertoires appeared to show biased V and J gene segment usage. The related research found that thymic TCR repertoires overlapped highly between unrelated individuals. The study characterized TCR alpha and beta repertoires from eight infant thymus samples and four related peripheral blood samples. The infant donors were about 7 to 244 days old, and the cohort included about 6 males and a couple of females. Thymocytes were freed from the tissue by mechanical means and kept at -70 degrees C as pellets of about 9-30 million cells. A QIAsymphony instrument was used to extract genomic DNA from the frozen cell pellets. Using the immunoSEQ multiplex PCR assay, the TCRB and TCRAD loci were amplified from a standardized quantity of quality-controlled genomic DNA. The amplicons spanned the V(D)J region and were long enough to cover the CDR3 and allow V and J genes to be identified. The commercial immunoSEQ service was used to sequence amplicons on an Illumina platform. Primer bias and sequencing errors were corrected as previously described, and TCRAD and TCRB were defined on the basis of the IMGT database. Repertoires were analysed with immunoSEQ Analyzer 3.0 and VDJTools, covering basic statistics, V/J segment usage, diversity estimates, rarefaction and pairwise overlap. Diversity was estimated using the Chao1, ChaoE, Efron-Thisted, Shannon and inverse Simpson indices, and was also estimated on datasets down-sampled to the size of the smallest sample. Repertoire overlap used strict matching of CDR3 nucleotide sequence, V gene and J gene, with Jaccard-based multidimensional scaling clustering. On average, thymus samples gave 800,000 or so unique TCRB clonotypes, whereas blood samples gave approximately 84,000.

The sequence was obtained from a boy under two years old with a congenital heart defect. Donor details come from another sample of the same person, matched by shared clones. The chain is encoded by TRBV15 joined to TRBJ1-1, with the D gene not clear enough to name. The source material was thymocytes. The CDR3 region reads CATSRARGEGRMNTEAFF. The DNA reads as follows: TGTGCCACCAGCAGAGCCCGCGGGGAGGGTAGGATGAACACTGAAGCTTTCTTT.